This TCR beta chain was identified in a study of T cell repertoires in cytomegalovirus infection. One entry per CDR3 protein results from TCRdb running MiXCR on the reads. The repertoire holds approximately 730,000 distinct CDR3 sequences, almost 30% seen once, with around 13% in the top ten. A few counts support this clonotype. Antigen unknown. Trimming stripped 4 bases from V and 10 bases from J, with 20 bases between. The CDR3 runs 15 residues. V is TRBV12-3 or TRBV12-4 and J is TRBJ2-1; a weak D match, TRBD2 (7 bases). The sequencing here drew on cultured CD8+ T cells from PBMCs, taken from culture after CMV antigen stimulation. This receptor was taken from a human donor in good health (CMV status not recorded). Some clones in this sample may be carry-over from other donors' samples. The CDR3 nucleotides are TGTGCCAGCAGTTCCTCTTTGGGGGGGCGGTTAGAGCAGTTCTTC. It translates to CASSSSLGGRLEQFF.